The clone carrying this T cell receptor (beta chain) was seen a handful of times. Its specificity is not known. The ends were cut back, 3 bases at V and 1 base at J, with 13 bases in the middle. The CDR3 is made up of 15 amino acids. Looked up from germline, CDR1 is SGHDT and CDR2 is YYEEEE. This specimen comes from a study of T cell repertoires in cytomegalovirus infection. The wider study: Both recently identified HLA-C-restricted and well-studied HLA-B-restricted CMV epitopes were used in the study. Matching HLA type, along with CMV infection, was indicated by public TCR beta signatures.

Findings and caveats of the study: Of the TCR beta families, the public ones yielded a cumulative frequency that identified carriers of CMV plus the relevant HLA. Dominant in the ex vivo response were TCR beta clonotypes restricted by HLA-C and specific for CMV.

One entry per CDR3 protein, called by TCRdb with MiXCR from the reads. The sample contains 100,000 or so distinct CDR3 sequences, under 50% of which appear only once. This receptor was obtained from a human donor in good health (CMV status not recorded). Some clones in this sample may be carry-over from other donors' samples. The sample consisted of CD8+ T cells from cultured PBMCs, taken from culture after CMV antigen stimulation. The V call is TRBV5-6, the J call TRBJ2-5; D possibly corresponds to TRBD1 (6 bases). For the CDR3, the DNA is TGTGCCAGCAGCTCATGGACAGCGATCCAAGAGACCCAGTACTTC. Its translation: CASSSWTAIQETQYF.